Below are 18 T cell receptor beta chains sequenced from a single sample in a study of post-analysis software for immune sequencing data. Unique molecular identifiers were present in the TCR beta cDNA libraries. One entry per CDR3 protein, called by TCRdb with MiXCR from the PCR reads. The sample includes hundreds of thousands of distinct CDR3 sequences, more than 50% of them seen just once. The antigens for these receptors are not known. Study-wide results and limits: Controls showed lower frequencies than patients for five TRBV segments, and TRBV5-6, TRBV5-1 and TRBV20-1 were among these.

Material: blood. The receptors were sampled from a girl aged 2 to 9 with multiple sclerosis.

V gene TRBV7-3 combines with J gene TRBJ2-3; D may be TRBD2 (5 bases). From germline, CDR1 is SGHTA and CDR2 FQGTGA. V was clipped by 2 bases and J by 0 bases, with 12 bases between them. This CDR3 comprises 16 residues. The CDR3 DNA sequence: TGTGCCAGCAGCTTATCGGGAACGACCAGCACAGATACGCAGTATTTT. This codes for CASSLSGTTSTDTQYF. The full variable domain, in which reference TRBV7-3 and TRBJ2-3 provide the parts outside the CDR3, is GAGVSQTPSNKVTEKGKYVELRCDPISGHTALYWYRQSLGQGPEFLIYFQGTGAADDSGLPNDRFFAVRPEGSVSTLKIQRTERGDSAVYLCASSLSGTTSTDTQYFGPGTRLTVL.

This clonotype was picked up a small number of times. The rearrangement joins TRBV5-1 to TRBJ2-7; D not certain. With 7 bases removed from V and 0 bases from J, the gap between germline ends came to 14 bases. Germline CDR1 reads SGHRS; CDR2 reads YFSETQ. This CDR3 region has 14 residues. CDR3 DNA: TGCGCCAGCCGGCCGTCACCTACCTCCTACGAGCAGTACTTC. It translates to CASRPSPTSYEQYF.

This clonotype was seen a single time. The chain joins TRBV7-6 to TRBJ2-7; perhaps TRBD2 as D (6 bases). The length of the CDR3 is 15 residues. Germline loops: CDR1 SGHVS, CDR2 FNYEAQ. V lost 5 bases, J lost 4 bases, and 18 bases lay in between. CDR3 sequence reads: CASSTFGGTEYEQYF. The CDR3 DNA sequence: TGTGCCAGCAGCACCTTCGGGGGTACAGAATACGAGCAGTACTTC. The whole variable domain, filled in from reference TRBV7-6 and TRBJ2-7, reads GAGVSQSPRYKVTKRGQDVALRCDPISGHVSLYWYRQALGQGPEFLTYFNYEAQQDKSGLPNDRFSAERPEGSISTLTIQRTEQRDSAMYRCASSTFGGTEYEQYFGPGTRLTVT.

The rearrangement uses TRBV27 and TRBJ2-3; 10 bases line up with TRBD2. J lost 5 bases, V lost 5 bases, and 13 bases had no gene match. The CDR3 is made up of 17 amino acids. In germline, CDR1 is MNHEY, CDR2 SMNVEV (reference sequence). CDR3 nucleotide sequence: TGTGCCAGCAGTATTTTCTCGCTAGCGGGAGCCGGAGATACGCAGTATTTT. Its protein product is CASSIFSLAGAGDTQYF.

The V call is TRBV4-2, the J call TRBJ2-5; 9 bases fit TRBD2. This CDR3 contains 15 residues. Germline CDR1 is LGHNA and CDR2 is YNFKEQ. J lost 3 bases, V lost 0 bases, and 2 bases had no gene match. The CDR3 bases are TGTGCCAGCAGCCAAGAGCGACTAGCGGAAGAGACCCAGTACTTC. This encodes CASSQERLAEETQYF.

There are a few counts of this clonotype. The chain has TRBV24-1 and TRBJ1-5; 10 nucleotides align to TRBD1. This CDR3 has 16 residues. Trimming cost V 4 bases and J 4 bases; bases outside gene matches: 6. Germline V gene lookup returns CDR1 KGHDR and CDR2 SFDVKD. The CDR3 region is CATSEGDRGHNQPQHF. The CDR3 DNA follows: TGTGCCACCAGTGAGGGGGACAGGGGTCATAATCAGCCCCAGCATTTT.

The gene calls are TRBV29-1 and TRBJ2-3, with D perhaps given as TRBD1 or TRBD2 (7 bases each). Germline CDR1 SQVTM, CDR2 ANQGSEA. Trimming cost V 4 bases and J 7 bases, with 12 bases left between them. The CDR3 contains 12 residues. The chain's CDR3 is CSVGEGANTQYF. As DNA, the CDR3 is TGCAGCGTTGGGGAGGGGGCGAATACGCAGTATTTT.

The chain is built from TRBV24-1 and TRBJ1-1, with D tentatively TRBD1 (5 bases). Germline assignment: CDR1 KGHDR and CDR2 SFDVKD. V was clipped by 5 bases and J by 4 bases, with 13 bases between them. This CDR3 spans 14 amino acids. The CDR3 DNA reads as TGTGCCACCAGTGGTACGGAGGGGCCCACTGAAGCTTTCTTT. As protein: CATSGTEGPTEAFF.

There are a few counts of this clonotype. This rearrangement joins TRBV7-2 to TRBJ2-7, with D hard to call. Trimming took off 1 base at V and 3 bases at J, with 10 bases between the two ends. The germline V gene has CDR1 SGHTA and CDR2 FQGNSA. The CDR3 spans 14 residues. CDR3 in amino acids: CASSLGPANYEQYF. In DNA, the CDR3 is TGTGCCAGCAGCTTAGGTCCAGCAAACTACGAGCAGTACTTC.

The chain carries TRBV4-2 and TRBJ1-6; D may be TRBD1 (6 bases). This CDR3 is 15 amino acids long. Germline V gene sequence: CDR1 LGHNA, CDR2 YNFKEQ. Between the trimmed V and J ends, which lost 2 bases and 7 bases, there was a span of 12 bases. CDR3 region: CASSQRGQRNSPLHF. The CDR3 DNA reads as TGTGCCAGCAGCCAACGGGGACAAAGAAATTCACCCCTCCACTTT.

This clonotype occurred many times. The junction departs from the called germline gene at one end, perhaps through a read error. CDR3 DNA sequence: TGTGCCAGCAGTGCCAGACAAGAGACCCAGTACTTC. As protein: CASSARQETQYF. J is TRBJ2-5 and V is TRBV5-1, with no clear D. CDR1 and CDR2 from the germline V gene are SGHRS and YFSETQ. The CDR3 spans 12 residues.

This rearrangement joins TRBV11-1 to TRBJ2-1; a possible D gene is TRBD2 (5 bases). The germline V gene encodes CDR1 SGHAT and CDR2 FQDESV (reference sequence). With 5 bases removed from V and 6 bases from J, the gap between germline ends came to 20 bases. The CDR3 is 16 residues long. The chain's CDR3 is CASSKTAGLWGNEQFF. The CDR3 nucleotides read TGTGCCAGCAGCAAAACGGCGGGCTTATGGGGCAATGAGCAGTTCTTC.

The V gene is TRBV7-2, the J gene TRBJ2-7; D not certain. This CDR3 is built from 11 residues. The germline gives CDR1 SGHTA, CDR2 FQGNSA. Between the trimmed V and J ends, which lost 3 bases and 10 bases, there was a span of 10 bases. For the CDR3, the DNA is TGTGCCAGCAGCTTCCCGGGTCCCCAGTACTTC. Its translation is CASSFPGPQYF. Full variable domain (remainder filled in from reference TRBV7-2 and TRBJ2-7): GAGVSQSPSNKVTEKGKDVELRCDPISGHTALYWYRQSLGQGLEFLIYFQGNSAPDKSGLPSDRFSAERTGGSVSTLTIQRTQQEDSAVYLCASSFPGPQYFGPGTRLTVT.

This clonotype was counted only a few times. The CDR3 spells CASSQGDRGFTGELFF. The CDR3 nucleotides are TGCGCCAGCAGCCAAGGGGACAGGGGTTTTACCGGGGAGCTGTTTTTT. The chain carries TRBV4-3 and TRBJ2-2, with 10 bases fitting TRBD1. The CDR3 loop spans 16 amino acids. Germline CDR1 reads LGHNA; CDR2 reads YSLEER. Trimming cost V 1 base and J 5 bases; bases outside gene matches: 4.

The rearrangement joins TRBV20-1 to TRBJ2-4; TRBD1 matches 7 bases. CDR3 size: 13 residues. The germline CDR1 and CDR2 sequences are DFQATT and SNEGSKA (reference sequence). The ends lost 5 bases at V and 13 bases at J; junction bases unmatched: 14. This chain's CDR3 is CSAGSVSGTEQYF. The CDR3 nucleotides read TGCAGTGCTGGATCGGTATCAGGGACAGAGCAGTACTTC.

The J gene is TRBJ2-3, the V gene TRBV7-8; no firm D call. CDR1 is SGHVS, CDR2 FQNEAQ, per germline. The CDR3 is made up of 15 amino acids. Trimming pared 5 bases from V and 0 bases from J, leaving 12 bases between. The CDR3 coding sequence is TGTGCCAGCAGCCCTTTAGGACGGAGCACAGATACGCAGTATTTT. Protein sequence: CASSPLGRSTDTQYF.

The chain joins TRBV4-3 to TRBJ2-4; D is ambiguous. The tail of the sequence fits TRBJ2-7 better, so the J call may be wrong. The CDR3 spans 16 residues. The V gene's germline CDR1 is LGHNA and CDR2 YSLEER. The DNA of the CDR3 is TGCGCCAGCAGCCAAGATAACAGACGAGAAGGCTACGAGCAGTACTTC. Residues: CASSQDNRREGYEQYF.

The chain recombines TRBV29-1 with TRBJ2-7; 8 bases agree with TRBD1. This CDR3 has 14 residues. V lost 2 bases to trimming and J lost 0 bases; unmatched junction nucleotides: 3. The germline CDR1 and CDR2 sequences are SQVTM and ANQGSEA. The CDR3 sequence is CSVEHRGSSYEQYF. CDR3 DNA sequence: TGCAGCGTTGAACACAGGGGGTCCTCCTACGAGCAGTACTTC.